Below, one T cell receptor beta chain is given with its context. Per the original data handling: Quantification of nucleated cells was approximated via reference gene primer amplification. TCRdb's table, derived via immunoSEQ multiplex PCR, lists solely in-frame clones and lacks some. The D gene and trimming were derived from the DNA, and the V and J assignments and clone size from that table. The sample carries around 700,000 clones, over 80% recorded once. This record belongs to a study of blood T cell repertoires in COVID-19. Study overall: Whether acute or convalescent, the COVID-19 samples came from the United States, Italy and Spain. Sample material is recorded as cDNA or gDNA derived from T cells, B-cell-depleted T cells, or PBMCs.

CDR1 and CDR2 from the germline V gene are LGHNA and YSLEER. V dropped 1 base and J dropped 3; count of bases not matched to a gene: 6. The CDR3 totals 15 residues. The chain is built from TRBV4-3 and TRBJ2-7; TRBD1 agrees at 7 bases. This TCR came from a young woman with acute or convalescent COVID-19. Input material: peripheral blood. CDR3 loop: CASSQARDRGYEQYF. The CDR3 nucleotides read TGCGCCAGCAGCCAAGCCAGGGACAGAGGCTACGAGCAGTACTTC.